This T cell receptor (beta chain) originates from a study of T-cell reconstitution after alpha-beta-depleted transplantation in children. At least ten counts were recorded for this clonotype. The CDR3 contains 13 residues. The germline V gene encodes CDR1 SQVTM and CDR2 ANQGSEA. The ends were cut back, 3 bases at V and 0 bases at J, with 5 bases in the middle. TCRbeta library construction was performed incorporating unique molecular identifiers. TCRdb fed the PCR reads into MiXCR, producing one record per CDR3 protein. This sample yields 240,000 or so distinct CDR3 sequences, of which 9.5% to 15% are seen a single time; about 2.6% belongs to the top ten.

The receptor comes from a human donor who donated a stem cell graft to a child with acute lymphoblastic leukemia. This chain joins TRBV29-1 and TRBJ2-2; D ambiguous. The material sequenced was PBMCs from the stem cell graft donor, taken from the stem cell graft. The CDR3 reads CSVDVTNTGELFF. The CDR3 region has the DNA TGCAGCGTTGACGTTACGAACACCGGGGAGCTGTTTTTT.